This T cell receptor (beta chain) originates from a study of cytotoxic CD8 clonotypes in ibrutinib-treated CLL. The study's findings and limits: At ibrutinib response, clonality increased, and at progression it declined back toward baseline. Public clonotypes were uncommon and contracted or stayed stable on treatment.

The germline V gene encodes CDR1 SGHRS and CDR2 YFSETQ. This CDR3 contains 13 residues. J lost 4 bases, V lost 4 bases, and 4 bases had no gene match. Clones were read by immunoSEQ multiplex PCR, and TCRdb kept only the in-frame ones, dropping some. The table has around 160,000 clones, approximately 91% seen once. This clone was recorded once. Its antigen is undetermined. Here the sequenced sample was PBMCs, taken at disease progression, from a patient treated with ibrutinib. The TCR originated in a human donor with chronic lymphocytic leukemia. The rearrangement uses TRBV5-1 and TRBJ2-5; 7 bases agree with TRBD1. The DNA for the CDR3 is TGCGCCAGCAGCCCAGGGGGTGGAGAGACCCAGTACTTC. As protein: CASSPGGGETQYF.